The 24 T cell receptor beta chains in this list originate from one sample, sequenced in a study of early T cells in non-severe SARS-CoV-2 infection. From the 5' RACE reads, TCRdb called clonotypes with MiXCR, one entry per CDR3 protein. The table has under 140,000 distinct CDR3 sequences, roughly 12% seen once. The sample here was whole blood, taken at baseline. The source of these receptors is an adult who was a healthcare worker with PCR-confirmed SARS-CoV-2 infection or an uninfected control (not recorded which).

The chain uses TRBV27 and TRBJ2-3; the match to TRBD1 covers 8 bases. The J segment lost 1 base and the V segment lost 8 bases, leaving 8 bases of the junction unmatched. The CDR3 sequence is 15 residues long. Germline CDR1 is MNHEY and CDR2 is SMNVEV (reference sequence). For the CDR3, the DNA is TGTGCCAGCCTCCCCGGGACAGGACGCACAGATACGCAGTATTTT. It translates to CASLPGTGRTDTQYF.

As for this clonotype: An end of the junction differs from the germline gene, which may be a read error. CDR3: CAGSLGGYGYTF. CDR3 sequence (DNA): TGTGCCGGCAGTTTAGGGGGCTATGGCTACACCTTC. This chain joins TRBV28 and TRBJ1-2; D perhaps matches TRBD1 (6 bases). Germline V CDR1 and CDR2: MDHEN, SYDVKM. This CDR3 comprises 12 residues.

This clonotype was detected only a few times. The chain links TRBV19 to TRBJ2-3, with TRBD1 identical over 7 bases. The CDR3 contains 13 residues. Germline CDR1 and CDR2: LNHDA and SQIVND (reference sequence). V trimming: 8 bases; J trimming: 4 bases; junction bases outside the gene matches: 6. The CDR3 bases are TGTGCCAGTGCTGACAGGGCGGCAGATACGCAGTATTTT. This translates into CASADRAADTQYF.

This clonotype has at least ten counts. This chain uses TRBV25-1 with TRBJ1-2, with 9 positions matching TRBD1. The CDR3 spans 15 residues. Losses at the gene ends were 3 bases for V and 2 bases for J; bases not matched to a gene: 4. Per the germline V gene, CDR1 is MGHDK and CDR2 is SYGVNS. The CDR3 spells CASSDPGQGNYGYTF. CDR3 nucleotide sequence: TGTGCCAGCAGTGACCCAGGACAGGGGAACTATGGCTACACCTTC.

Only a few counts were recorded for this clonotype. The chain has TRBV9 and TRBJ2-7; D remains ambiguous. V lost 0 bases and J lost 3, with 10 bases in between. Germline lookup yields CDR1 SGDLS and CDR2 YYNGEE. The CDR3 has 14 residues. CDR3 amino acids: CASSVGPLSYEQYF. The DNA for the CDR3 is TGTGCCAGCAGCGTAGGTCCGTTAAGCTACGAGCAGTACTTC.

There are a few counts of this clonotype. The chain has TRBV10-3 and TRBJ1-5; D is unresolved. The germline V gene encodes CDR1 ENHRY and CDR2 SYGVKD. The V end was cut by 4 bases, the J end by 2 bases, with 12 bases between. This CDR3 is 15 amino acids long. The CDR3 is CAISVGIEGNQPQHF. DNA for the CDR3: TGTGCCATCAGTGTTGGTATTGAGGGCAATCAGCCCCAGCATTTT.

The table lists this clonotype with a few counts. The CDR3 region is CASSPSGDGYTF. The CDR3 region has the DNA TGCGCCAGCAGCCCATCAGGGGATGGCTACACCTTC. The chain joins TRBV5-1 to TRBJ1-2; possible D gene TRBD1, 6 bases. The CDR3 extends over 12 amino acids. V was cut by 4 bases and J by 6 bases, with 10 bases left in between. Germline V gene data show CDR1 as SGHRS and CDR2 as YFSETQ. Using reference TRBV5-1 and TRBJ1-2 for the parts outside the CDR3, the full variable domain is KAGVTQTPRYLIKTRGQQVTLSCSPISGHRSVSWYQQTPGQGLQFLFEYFSETQRNKGNFPGRFSGRQFSNSRSEMNVSTLELGDSALYLCASSPSGDGYTFGSGTRLTVV.

The chain links TRBV11-1 to TRBJ2-7, with 9 bases identical to TRBD1. V was clipped by 3 bases and J by 5 bases; unmatched bases: 5. The germline V gene encodes CDR1 SGHAT and CDR2 FQDESV (reference sequence). This CDR3 is built from 14 residues. For the CDR3, the DNA is TGTGCCAGCAGCTTTGCGCGGACAGGGGACGAGCAGTACTTC. It is translated as CASSFARTGDEQYF.

This clonotype was seen only a few times. The gene calls are TRBV28 and TRBJ1-2; D possibly corresponds to TRBD1 (6 bases). Germline V gene lookup returns CDR1 MDHEN and CDR2 SYDVKM. Trimming stripped 6 bases from V and 5 bases from J, with 13 bases between. The CDR3 length is 13 residues. The CDR3 coding sequence is TGTGCCAGCAGGCCCGGACAGCCGTATGGCTACACCTTC. This encodes CASRPGQPYGYTF.

This clonotype was picked up a small number of times. V and J are TRBV20-1 and TRBJ1-2, with 9 positions matching TRBD1. The CDR3 runs to 13 residues. The J segment lost 1 base and the V segment lost 7 bases, leaving 4 bases of the junction unmatched. Germline lookup yields CDR1 DFQATT and CDR2 SNEGSKA (reference sequence). The CDR3 reads CSGGQGVNYGYTF. The CDR3 nucleotides are TGCAGTGGGGGACAGGGAGTTAACTATGGCTACACCTTC.

This clonotype has a handful of counts. The chain combines TRBV9 with TRBJ2-1, with D unresolved. From germline, CDR1 is SGDLS and CDR2 YYNGEE. Trimming removed 4 bases at V and 10 bases at J, with 12 bases between. The CDR3 consists of 12 residues. CDR3: CASSPNLHEQFF. The CDR3 DNA sequence: TGTGCCAGCAGCCCGAATCTACACGAGCAGTTCTTC.

This clonotype was counted ten times or more. The chain recombines TRBV20-1 with TRBJ2-1; 11 bases are shared with TRBD2. J lost 5 bases, V lost 5 bases, and 5 bases had no gene match. This CDR3 contains 14 residues. Germline V CDR1 and CDR2: DFQATT, SNEGSKA (reference sequence). DNA of the CDR3: TGCAGTGCTTCTCCGGGACTAGCGGACAATGAGCAGTTCTTC. Protein: CSASPGLADNEQFF.

The V gene is TRBV4-1, the J gene TRBJ2-1, with 8 bases that match TRBD2. Unmatched junction bases numbered 10, after V lost 0 bases and J lost 9 bases. CDR3 length: 16 residues. CDR1 is MGHRA, CDR2 YSYEKL, per germline. The CDR3: CASSQDPGTRVGEQFF. The DNA of the CDR3 is TGCGCCAGCAGCCAAGATCCCGGGACTAGAGTTGGTGAGCAGTTCTTC.

This clonotype was counted ten times or more. V and J are TRBV11-2 and TRBJ2-1; TRBD1 aligns across 7 bases. The V and J ends lost 3 bases and 4 bases, in that order; junction bases with no gene match: 3. Per germline, CDR1 SGHAT and CDR2 FQNNGV. The CDR3 spans 14 residues. The CDR3 reads CASSFQGEYNEQFF. The DNA of the CDR3 is TGTGCCAGCAGCTTCCAGGGGGAGTACAATGAGCAGTTCTTC.

The chain carries TRBV10-2 and TRBJ2-3, with 7 bases aligning to TRBD1. Germline V lookup: CDR1 WSHSY, CDR2 SAAADI. CDR3 length: 15 residues. The trim removed 2 bases at V and 4 bases at J, leaving 6 bases unmatched. CDR3: CASSEQQGIADTQYF. The CDR3 nucleotides read TGCGCCAGCAGTGAGCAACAGGGGATCGCAGATACGCAGTATTTT.

The V call is TRBV7-6, the J call TRBJ1-2; no reliable D call. Between the trimmed V and J ends, which lost 5 bases and 4 bases, there was a span of 11 bases. CDR3 length: 13 amino acids. Germline V CDR1 and CDR2: SGHVS, FNYEAQ. As DNA, the CDR3 is TGTGCCAGCAGCCCTATCGGGCGCTATGGCTACACCTTC. Protein: CASSPIGRYGYTF.

A few counts support this clonotype. V and J are TRBV27 and TRBJ1-1; D remains ambiguous. The CDR3 has 13 amino acids. Trimming shortened V by 6 bases and J by 8 bases, and 16 bases separated the two germline ends. CDR1 is MNHEY, CDR2 SMNVEV, per germline (reference sequence). Written as DNA, the CDR3 is TGTGCCAGCAGCCTGAGAGCGGAGAGCGAAGCTTTCTTT. It yields the protein CASSLRAESEAFF.

This clonotype was counted ten times or more. The chain carries TRBV6-1 and TRBJ2-1; a possible D gene is TRBD1 (6 bases). V was clipped by 4 bases and J by 0 bases, with 10 bases between them. Per the germline V gene, CDR1 is MNHNS and CDR2 is SASEGT. The CDR3 extends over 15 amino acids. CDR3 nucleotides: TGTGCCAGCAGTGGCCGGGACAACTCCTACAATGAGCAGTTCTTC. This gives the protein CASSGRDNSYNEQFF.

This clonotype appeared many times. The CDR3 region is CASSPGNSPLHF. The CDR3 DNA is TGTGCCAGCAGTCCAGGGAATTCACCCCTCCACTTT. The J gene is TRBJ1-6, the V gene TRBV12-3 or TRBV12-4; the D gene is possibly TRBD1 (5 bases). V gave up 5 bases and J gave up 7 bases, with 6 bases separating them. This CDR3 contains 12 residues.

The chain has TRBV20-1 and TRBJ1-5, with a possible D match to TRBD1 (5 bases). This CDR3 is built from 13 residues. From germline, CDR1 is DFQATT and CDR2 SNEGSKA (reference sequence). V was trimmed by 5 bases and J by 0 bases, leaving 8 bases between them. The CDR3 spells CSAGAFSNQPQHF. CDR3 nucleotides: TGCAGTGCTGGGGCATTTAGCAATCAGCCCCAGCATTTT.

The chain recombines TRBV9 with TRBJ1-1, with unresolved D. This CDR3 is built from 15 residues. The germline gives CDR1 SGDLS, CDR2 YYNGEE. The V end was cut by 0 bases, the J end by 5 bases, with 14 bases between. CDR3 coding DNA: TGTGCCAGCAGCGTAGAAAGCCGCTGGAGTACTGAAGCTTTCTTT. Translating it yields CASSVESRWSTEAFF.

This rearrangement joins TRBV12-3 or TRBV12-4 to TRBJ1-1; 9 bases map to TRBD1. The J segment lost 2 bases and the V segment lost 6 bases, leaving 4 bases of the junction unmatched. The CDR3 length is 14 residues. The CDR3 bases are TGTGCCAGCAGGCTTACAGGGGGCAACACTGAAGCTTTCTTT. Protein: CASRLTGGNTEAFF.

The chain has TRBV28 and TRBJ1-1; 7 nucleotides agree with TRBD1. Losses at the gene ends were 6 bases for V and 4 bases for J; bases not matched to a gene: 8. CDR1 is MDHEN and CDR2 is SYDVKM in the germline V gene. The CDR3 has 14 amino acids. Here the CDR3 reads CASSTSRGSTEAFF. The CDR3 nucleotides are TGTGCCAGCAGCACTTCCAGGGGGAGCACTGAAGCTTTCTTT.

CDR3 in amino acids: CASSELQGGRYEQYF. In DNA, the CDR3 is TGTGCCAGCAGTGAACTGCAGGGAGGACGATACGAGCAGTACTTC. This sequence joins TRBV2 and TRBJ2-7, with TRBD2 as a possible D gene (6 bases). This CDR3 has 15 amino acids. Trimming cost V 2 bases and J 4 bases, with 15 bases left between them. Looked up from germline, CDR1 is SNHLY and CDR2 is FYNNEI.